The 13 T cell receptor beta chains given below trace back to one sample, sequenced in a study of T cell changes during pregnancy in multiple sclerosis. Sequencing used immunoSEQ multiplex PCR; TCRdb keeps in-frame clones, though not all of them. The table lists approximately 44,000 clones, roughly nine tenths of them singletons. The sequencing used CD4+ T cells from peripheral blood mononuclear cells, collected before pregnancy. The receptors were sampled from a female donor with multiple sclerosis, enrolled in a pregnancy study.

Written as DNA, the CDR3 is TGTGCCAGCAGCCCCCCCTGGGGACTAGCGGGGGGAGGGGAGACCCAGTACTTC. Its protein is CASSPPWGLAGGGETQYF. The chain uses TRBV7-2 and TRBJ2-5; 15 bases align to TRBD2. This CDR3 has 18 residues. CDR1 and CDR2 from the germline V gene are SGHTA and FQGNSA. Unmatched junction bases numbered 12, after V lost 5 bases and J lost 5 bases.

V gene TRBV5-1 combines with J gene TRBJ1-2; D not resolved. Trimming took off 0 bases at V and 8 bases at J, with 11 bases between the two ends. The CDR3 consists of 13 residues. Germline-derived CDR1 and CDR2 are SGHRS and YFSETQ. This CDR3 reads CASSLGRDAGYTF. CDR3 DNA: TGCGCCAGCAGCTTGGGGAGGGATGCGGGCTACACCTTC.

The chain employs TRBV19 and TRBJ2-1; 8 nucleotides match TRBD1. V lost 7 bases to trimming and J lost 14 bases; unmatched junction nucleotides: 7. This CDR3 is 11 amino acids long. Germline V gives CDR1 LNHDA, CDR2 SQIVND (reference sequence). The CDR3 bases are TGTGCCAGTACCGTGATGGGACAGGAGTTCTTC. Translation: CASTVMGQEFF.

The chain carries TRBV30 and TRBJ2-7, with 8 bases fitting TRBD1. The germline V gene encodes CDR1 GTSNPN and CDR2 SVGIG (reference sequence). The CDR3 is 12 residues long. Losses at the gene ends were 4 bases for V and 6 bases for J; bases not matched to a gene: 5. Written as DNA, the CDR3 is TGTGCCTGGACCTACACAGGGGGCGAGCAGTACTTC. Translation gives CAWTYTGGEQYF. Supplemented by reference TRBV30 and TRBJ2-7, the full variable domain reads SQTIHQWPATLVQPVGSPLSLECTVEGTSNPNLYWYRQAAGRGLQLLFYSVGIGQISSEVPQNLSASRPQDRQFILSSKKLLLSDSGFYLCAWTYTGGEQYFGPGTRLTVT.

The J gene is TRBJ1-5, the V gene TRBV7-9; TRBD1 matches at 8 bases. After removal of 3 bases from V and 7 bases from J, the junction contained 2 bases not matched to a gene. In germline, CDR1 is SEHNR, CDR2 FQNEAQ (reference sequence). The CDR3 is 13 residues long. CDR3 DNA sequence: TGTGCCAGCAGCTTGGACAGGGTACAGCCCCAGCATTTT. It is translated as CASSLDRVQPQHF.

The chain has TRBV14 and TRBJ1-3; tentative D call: TRBD1 (6 bases). Germline CDR1 SGHDN, CDR2 FVKESK. The CDR3 is 16 residues long. V lost 2 bases and J lost 0, with 11 bases in between. The CDR3 loop reads CASSQKGGGSGNTIYF. CDR3 nucleotide sequence: TGTGCCAGCAGCCAAAAGGGGGGGGGCTCTGGAAACACCATATATTTT.

The rearrangement joins TRBV7-2 to TRBJ2-5, with 7 bases that match TRBD2. The germline V gene has CDR1 SGHTA and CDR2 FQGNSA. V shed 5 bases, J shed 5 bases, and the junction held 14 bases outside the gene matches. This CDR3 spans 16 amino acids. This CDR3 reads CASSRRGGDGAETQYF. For the CDR3, the DNA is TGTGCCAGCAGCCGTCGCGGGGGAGATGGGGCGGAGACCCAGTACTTC.

The genes are TRBV7-2 and TRBJ1-4; the match to TRBD1 covers 9 bases. CDR3 length: 13 amino acids. The V gene's germline CDR1 is SGHTA and CDR2 FQGNSA. After removal of 6 bases from V and 6 bases from J, the junction contained 2 bases not matched to a gene. DNA for the CDR3: TGTGCCAGCAGGGGACAGGGTTATGAAAAACTGTTTTTT. Its protein product is CASRGQGYEKLFF.

The V call is TRBV21-1, the J call TRBJ2-1; the table's D call TRBD2 went unverified against the DNA. TRBV21-1 is listed as a pseudogene. The CDR3 extends over 15 amino acids. The CDR3 sequence: CASSEGGDPGSEQFF. The CDR3 DNA reads TGTGCCAGCAGCGAAGGGGGAGACCCGGGGAGTGAGCAGTTCTTC.

The gene calls are TRBV10-2 and TRBJ1-5; D remains unclear. CDR1 and CDR2 from the germline V gene are WSHSY and SAAADI. The CDR3 runs 16 residues. Deletions cut 3 bases from V and 0 bases from J, with 12 bases between. In DNA form, the CDR3 reads TGCGCCAGCAGTGACTCGGGGTTTGGTAGCAATCAGCCCCAGCATTTT. This translates into CASSDSGFGSNQPQHF.

The chain couples TRBV18 to TRBJ1-1; 7 bases align to TRBD1. V lost 4 bases to trimming and J lost 7 bases; unmatched junction nucleotides: 6. In germline, CDR1 is KGHSH, CDR2 LQKENI. The CDR3 sequence is 13 residues long. CDR3 sequence (DNA): TGTGCCAGCTCACGAGACAGGGAGGTTGAAGCTTTCTTT. Protein: CASSRDREVEAFF.

The V and J genes are TRBV6-1 and TRBJ1-5, with TRBD1 as a possible D gene (5 bases). This CDR3 spans 15 amino acids. CDR1 MNHNS and CDR2 SASEGT come from the germline V gene. V lost 3 bases, J lost 3 bases, and 12 bases lay in between. In nucleotides, the CDR3 is TGTGCCAGCAGTGATGCGGGACGGCCCAATCAGCCCCAGCATTTT. Its protein product is CASSDAGRPNQPQHF.

The chain is built from TRBV7-3 and TRBJ2-2; 11 bases line up with TRBD2. Germline CDR1 is SGHTA and CDR2 is FQGTGA. The J segment lost 5 bases and the V segment lost 2 bases, leaving 13 bases of the junction unmatched. This CDR3 region has 19 residues. The CDR3, as DNA: TGTGCCAGCAGCTTATTACCGAACCTTGGGACTAGCGGTACCGGGGAGCTGTTTTTT. It yields the protein CASSLLPNLGTSGTGELFF.